What follows are 5 T cell receptor beta chains derived from one specimen sequenced in a study of T cells in Graves' hyperthyroidism and ophthalmopathy. The TCR beta CDR3 regions underwent amplification using RNA transcripts as the source. When the TCR CDR3 underwent first-round RT-PCR, the HTBI primer set was used. TCRdb re-analysed the multiplex PCR reads in MiXCR, keeping a single row per CDR3 protein. The sample has about 590,000 distinct CDR3 sequences, around 14% seen once. What was sequenced was blood. All receptors derive from a woman between 25 and 40 years old with Graves' hyperthyroidism.

This clonotype came up a few times. A much larger clone is a single base away; this may be a read error. J is TRBJ2-3 and V is TRBV5-6; tentatively, D is TRBD2 (5 bases). V dropped 5 bases and J dropped 6 bases, with 7 bases sitting between them. The CDR3 is made up of 11 amino acids. CDR1 is SGHDT and CDR2 is YYEEEE in the germline V gene. The CDR3 coding sequence is TGTGCCAGCAGTCGGAGGGATACGCAGTATTTT. Residues: CASSRRDTQYF.

This clonotype was counted many times. V usage is TRBV11-2 and J usage is TRBJ2-7; the D gene could be TRBD1 or TRBD2 (6 bases each). This CDR3 is built from 12 residues. In germline, CDR1 is SGHAT, CDR2 FQNNGV. V was pared by 10 bases and J by 4 bases, with 14 bases between. The CDR3 coding sequence is TGTGCCACATATGGAGGGGGGTACGAGCAGTACTTC. Protein product: CATYGGGYEQYF.

This clonotype was seen only a few times. The chain is built from TRBV28 and TRBJ1-1, with D perhaps matching TRBD1 (5 bases). CDR1 and CDR2 (germline): MDHEN, SYDVKM. This CDR3 has 14 amino acids. Trimming pared 4 bases from V and 3 bases from J, leaving 12 bases between. CDR3 sequence (DNA): TGTGCCAGCAGTTACGGGACTTTCTACACTGAAGCTTTCTTT. This encodes CASSYGTFYTEAFF.

This clonotype was counted a few times. The rearrangement uses TRBV20-1 and TRBJ1-5; 9 nucleotides align to TRBD1. Germline V gives CDR1 DFQATT, CDR2 SNEGSKA (reference sequence). With V trimmed by 5 bases and J by 14 bases, 10 bases remained unmatched. The CDR3 loop spans 12 amino acids. The CDR3 DNA sequence: TGCAGTGCTGGGGGGATCGGGGACAGGGAGCATTTT. Translating gives CSAGGIGDREHF.

The CDR3, as DNA: TGCGCCAGCAGCTTCGGGGAAAACACCGGGGAGCTGTTTTTT. It translates to CASSFGENTGELFF. The gene calls are TRBV5-1 and TRBJ2-2; possible D gene TRBD2, 5 bases. CDR1 SGHRS and CDR2 YFSETQ come from the germline V gene. Deletions cut 2 bases from V and 2 bases from J, with 7 bases between. This CDR3 is 14 amino acids long. Supplemented by reference TRBV5-1 and TRBJ2-2, the full variable domain reads KAGVTQTPRYLIKTRGQQVTLSCSPISGHRSVSWYQQTPGQGLQFLFEYFSETQRNKGNFPGRFSGRQFSNSRSEMNVSTLELGDSALYLCASSFGENTGELFFGEGSRLTVL.